This TCR beta chain was found in a study of control samples from healthy donors and cancer patients. V lost 2 bases and J 6 bases, leaving 19 bases between the germline ends. There are 17 residues in the CDR3. CDR1 is LGHNA and CDR2 is YSLEER in the germline V gene. The data were produced by immunoSEQ multiplex PCR, yet TCRdb's version contains in-frame clones alone and is incomplete. The top ten hold just over 1.4% of the sample, which has 170,000 or so clones, roughly 89% seen once. The clonotype originates from a woman aged 50 to 65 in good health. The chain links TRBV4-3 to TRBJ2-2; the D call may be TRBD1 or TRBD2 (6 bases each). The sequenced sample was blood. CDR3 protein: CASSQRGVGGPAGELFF. In DNA, the CDR3 is TGCGCCAGCAGCCAAAGGGGGGTAGGAGGACCCGCCGGGGAGCTGTTTTTT.